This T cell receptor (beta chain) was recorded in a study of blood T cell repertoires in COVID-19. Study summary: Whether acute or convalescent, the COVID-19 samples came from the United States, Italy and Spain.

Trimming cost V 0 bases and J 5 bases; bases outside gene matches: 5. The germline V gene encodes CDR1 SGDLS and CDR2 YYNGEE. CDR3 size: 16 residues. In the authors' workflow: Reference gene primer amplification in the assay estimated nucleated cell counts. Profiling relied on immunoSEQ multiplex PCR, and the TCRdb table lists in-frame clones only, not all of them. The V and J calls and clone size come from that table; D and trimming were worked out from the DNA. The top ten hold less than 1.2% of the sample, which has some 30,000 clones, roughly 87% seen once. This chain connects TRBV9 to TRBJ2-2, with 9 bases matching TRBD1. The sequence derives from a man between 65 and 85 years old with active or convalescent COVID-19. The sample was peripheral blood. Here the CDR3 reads CASSVEGTGRTGELFF. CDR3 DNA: TGTGCCAGCAGCGTAGAGGGGACAGGGAGAACCGGGGAGCTGTTTTTT.